This T cell receptor (beta chain) was identified in a study of shared clonotypes between healthy human individuals (dated by TCRdb to between 2020 and 2021). About the full investigation: The cohort included three men and a couple of women between 18 and 49 years of age. To estimate repertoire size and how much clonotypes are shared between individuals, the study performed deep sequencing of blood TCR repertoires from a handful of healthy adults. For each donor, CD4 naive and CD4 memory were each given three plates, CD8 naive was given two plates, and CD8 memory was given one plate. Between about 0.85 and 8.9 billion PBMCs per donor were obtained by leukapheresis. Different laboratories and diverse techniques were used to prepare libraries and sequence TCR repertoires, to increase sequencing depth and limit assay-specific biases.

With respect to this clone: Its antigen has not been determined. The record has no base qualities; no much larger clone is one base away.

The investigation overall reported the following: Rarefaction of sorted-subset datasets indicated incomplete sequencing despite the large sequencing depth. Estimated clonotype richness was generally larger for naive than for memory subsets. Sampling was limited to blood, and TCR repertoires in tissue likely differ from TCR repertoires in blood. Compared with non-shared clonotypes, clonotypes shared by all four sorted-subset donors had higher generation probabilities. Across a few donors, approximately 4.9% of naive CD4, more than 3% of naive CD8, about 2.3% of memory CD4, and roughly 0.4% of memory CD8 clonotypes were shared. The genetic and exposure-history diversity represented was limited by the small number of donors. Pairwise subsampling indicated that sequencing depth was expected to affect the degree of clonotype sharing among donors.

Using the deep immunoSEQ assay, TCR CDR3 regions were amplified from genomic DNA by multiplex PCR. Genomic DNA extracted from each cell subset was distributed evenly over all wells of several immunoSEQ 96-well plates, and each plate served as one replicate. For sorted subsets, about 200 ng genomic DNA, equal to 30,000 or so T cell genomes, was loaded into each replicate PCR. Purified libraries were measured with a Qubit 3.0 fluorometer, size-checked on a Bioanalyzer 2100, and measured again with the KAPA Library Quantification kit. A separate single-read 150-cycle Illumina NextSeq 550 flow cell was used to sequence each immunoSEQ 96-well plate. The paper's processing steps were these. Because the immunoSEQ output held only junctional sequences and lacked quality scores, the filtering could not match the filtering applied to full-length reads. Sequences were annotated with PyIR, a Python wrapper for IgBLAST v1.9, and V/J genes and CDR3 were assigned using IMGT germline references. Any read was removed if the V/J assignment was weak (E-value above 1e-6), the CDR3 was missing, or the read contained stop codons, out-of-frame junctions, or ambiguous translated residues. V3J clonotypes were defined as sequences sharing an identical inferred V gene, J gene, and CDR3 amino acid sequence. The percentage overlap between two repertoires was calculated by dividing the number of shared unique clonotypes by the size of the smaller repertoire. Three approaches were used to assess repertoire richness: RTK rarefaction, the Chao1 estimator, and Recon v2.1 estimates of unobserved clonotypes. For all TCRbeta clonotypes obtained by the gDNA method from several donors, generation probabilities were computed with OLGA. The table comes from immuneACCESS by way of TCRdb, which keeps in-frame sequences with V and J called. Part of the clones is missing from these tables; in studies checked, under half for an unresolved V gene and the rest for unknown reasons. V, J and clone size are taken as reported in that table, and D and trimming were inferred from the DNA itself. This sample gives hundreds of thousands of clones in total; 96% of them show up just once. The ten biggest clones cover roughly 0.1% of the sample.

CDR1 and CDR2 were assigned from the germline V gene as MDHEN and SYDVKM. The CDR3 holds 18 amino acids from the cysteine to the phenylalanine. Left in the record is the CDR3 DNA by itself, 54 bases read in frame from the first base. The V end gives up 7 bases and the J end 4 bases, leaving 19 bases in the junction not matched to a gene. CD8 naive samples were CD45RO-negative cells positively selected for CCR7, giving a CD45RA+CCR7+ population that excluded TemRA cells. The donors were healthy, HIV-negative adults with no recently reported acute infections or vaccinations. Every donor was a Caucasian adult residing in Nashville, Tennessee, USA. Blood was obtained by leukapheresis, after which PBMCs were separated by Ficoll-Histopaque density gradient centrifugation and cryopreserved in liquid nitrogen vapor phase. Analytical flow cytometry was used to check the purity and quantity of each magnetically sorted T cell population. Each sorted fraction had its genomic DNA isolated and then quantified by UV absorbance on a Nanodrop 2000c.

This sequence uses TRBV28 and TRBJ2-1, with TRBD2 matching 7 junction bases. Sequences were obtained from naive CD8+ T cells sorted from blood. The cell subset or site tag for this specimen amounts to: CD45RA+CCR7+. The receptor's source is a woman in her twenties or thirties in good health. CDR3 reads: CASTPVELARRPYNEQFF. The nucleotide sequence reads TGTGCCAGCACCCCCGTTGAACTAGCGAGAAGACCATACAATGAGCAGTTCTTC.